The sequence of this T cell receptor (beta chain) was determined in a study of blood T cell repertoires in COVID-19. Deletions cut 2 bases from V and 4 bases from J, with 15 bases between. The germline CDR1 and CDR2 sequences are SGHKS and YYEKEE (reference sequence). This CDR3 is 15 amino acids long. Profiled with immunoSEQ multiplex PCR; TCRdb holds only in-frame clones, not every one. This repertoire shows around 180,000 clones, roughly 81% found once; its top ten account for 9% to 15%. This clonotype was obtained from an elderly woman with COVID-19, enrolled during active disease. V and J are TRBV5-5 and TRBJ1-2, with unresolved D. Sequencing was done on a sample of peripheral blood. CDR3 sequence: CASSLRQDGIYGYTF. CDR3 nucleotides: TGTGCCAGCAGCTTAAGGCAGGATGGTATCTATGGCTACACCTTC.